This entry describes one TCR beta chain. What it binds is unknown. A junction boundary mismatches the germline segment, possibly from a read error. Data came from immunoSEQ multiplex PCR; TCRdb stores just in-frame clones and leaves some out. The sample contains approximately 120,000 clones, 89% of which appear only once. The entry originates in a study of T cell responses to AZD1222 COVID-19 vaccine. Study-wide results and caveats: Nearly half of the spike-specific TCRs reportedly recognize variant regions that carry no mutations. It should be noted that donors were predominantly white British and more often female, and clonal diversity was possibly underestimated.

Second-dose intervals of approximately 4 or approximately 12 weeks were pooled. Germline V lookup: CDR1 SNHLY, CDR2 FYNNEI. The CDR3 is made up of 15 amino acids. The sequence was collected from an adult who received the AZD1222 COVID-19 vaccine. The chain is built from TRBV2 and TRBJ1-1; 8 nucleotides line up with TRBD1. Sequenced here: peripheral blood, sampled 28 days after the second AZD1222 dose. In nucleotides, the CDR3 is TGTGCCAGCGGTGACAGGGGAACTTTGTACACTGAAGCTTTCTTT. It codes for CASGDRGTLYTEAFF.